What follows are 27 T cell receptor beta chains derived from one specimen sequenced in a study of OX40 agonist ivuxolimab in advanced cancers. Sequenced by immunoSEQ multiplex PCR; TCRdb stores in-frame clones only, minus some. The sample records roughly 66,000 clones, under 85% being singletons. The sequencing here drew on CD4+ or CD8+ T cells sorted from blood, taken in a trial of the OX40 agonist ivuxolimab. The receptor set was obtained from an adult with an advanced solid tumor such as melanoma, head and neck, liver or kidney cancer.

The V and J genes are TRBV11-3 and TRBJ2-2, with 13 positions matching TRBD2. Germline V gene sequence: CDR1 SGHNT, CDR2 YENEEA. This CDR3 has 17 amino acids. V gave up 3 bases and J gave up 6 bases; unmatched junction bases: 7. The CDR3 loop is CASSFGLGLAGAGELFF. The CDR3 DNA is TGTGCCAGCAGCTTTGGGCTCGGACTAGCGGGAGCCGGGGAGCTGTTTTTT.

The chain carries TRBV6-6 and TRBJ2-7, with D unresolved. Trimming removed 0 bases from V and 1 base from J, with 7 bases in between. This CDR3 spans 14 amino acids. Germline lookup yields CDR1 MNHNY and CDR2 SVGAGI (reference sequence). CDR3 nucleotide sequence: TGTGCCAGCAGTTACTCTCATAGTTCCTACGAGCAGTACTTC. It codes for CASSYSHSSYEQYF.

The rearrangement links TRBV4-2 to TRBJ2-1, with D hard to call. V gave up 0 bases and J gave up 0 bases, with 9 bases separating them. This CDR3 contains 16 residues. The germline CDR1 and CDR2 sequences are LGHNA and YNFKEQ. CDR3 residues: CASSQEGLNSYNEQFF. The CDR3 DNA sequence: TGTGCCAGCAGCCAAGAGGGTCTGAACTCCTACAATGAGCAGTTCTTC.

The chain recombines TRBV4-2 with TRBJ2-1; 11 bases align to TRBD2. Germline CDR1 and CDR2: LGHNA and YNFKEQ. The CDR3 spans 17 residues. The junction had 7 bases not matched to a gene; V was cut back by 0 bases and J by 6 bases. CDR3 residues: CASSQDAVAGGSNEQFF. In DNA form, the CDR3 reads TGTGCCAGCAGCCAAGATGCGGTAGCGGGAGGGAGCAATGAGCAGTTCTTC.

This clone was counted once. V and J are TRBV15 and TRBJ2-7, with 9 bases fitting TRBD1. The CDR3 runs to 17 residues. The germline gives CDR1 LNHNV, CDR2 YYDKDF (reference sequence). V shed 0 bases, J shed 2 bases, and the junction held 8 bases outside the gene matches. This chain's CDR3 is CATSRDGARDRAYEQYF. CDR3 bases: TGTGCCACCAGCAGAGATGGGGCACGGGACAGGGCCTACGAGCAGTACTTC.

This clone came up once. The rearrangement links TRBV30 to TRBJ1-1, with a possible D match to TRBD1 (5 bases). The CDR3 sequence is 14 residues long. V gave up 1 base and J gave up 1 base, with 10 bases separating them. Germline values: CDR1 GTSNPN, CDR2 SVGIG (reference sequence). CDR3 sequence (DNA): TGTGCCTGGAGTGGGGACGCTACGAACACTGAAGCTTTCTTT. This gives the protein CAWSGDATNTEAFF.

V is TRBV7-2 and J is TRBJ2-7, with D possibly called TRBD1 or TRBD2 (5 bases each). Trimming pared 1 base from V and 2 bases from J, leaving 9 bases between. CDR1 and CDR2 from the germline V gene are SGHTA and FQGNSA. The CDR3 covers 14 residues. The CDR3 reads CASSLGDPTYEQYF. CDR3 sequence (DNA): TGTGCCAGCAGCTTAGGGGACCCCACCTACGAGCAGTACTTC.

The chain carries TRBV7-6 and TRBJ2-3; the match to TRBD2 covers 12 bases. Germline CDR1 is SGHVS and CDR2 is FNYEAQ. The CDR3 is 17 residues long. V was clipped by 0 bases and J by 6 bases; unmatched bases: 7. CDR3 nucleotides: TGTGCCAGCAGCTTAGCGAGCGGACTAGCGGGAACGGATACGCAGTATTTT. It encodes CASSLASGLAGTDTQYF.

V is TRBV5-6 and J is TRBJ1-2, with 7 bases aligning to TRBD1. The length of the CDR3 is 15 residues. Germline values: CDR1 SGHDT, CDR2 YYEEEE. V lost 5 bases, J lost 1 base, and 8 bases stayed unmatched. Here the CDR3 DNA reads TGTGCCAGCAGTTCCGGGACAGTCATTAACTATGGCTACACCTTC. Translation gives CASSSGTVINYGYTF.

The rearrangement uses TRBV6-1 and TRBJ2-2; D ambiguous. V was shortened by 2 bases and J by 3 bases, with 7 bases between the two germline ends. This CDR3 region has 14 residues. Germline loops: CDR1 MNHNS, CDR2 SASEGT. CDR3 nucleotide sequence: TGTGCCAGCAGTGAATGGGGATACACCGGGGAGCTGTTTTTT. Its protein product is CASSEWGYTGELFF.

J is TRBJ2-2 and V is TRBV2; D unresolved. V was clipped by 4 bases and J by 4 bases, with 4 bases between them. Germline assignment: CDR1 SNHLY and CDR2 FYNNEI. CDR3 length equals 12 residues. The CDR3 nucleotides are TGTGCCAGCAGTGGGGTCACCGGGGAGCTGTTTTTT. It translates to CASSGVTGELFF. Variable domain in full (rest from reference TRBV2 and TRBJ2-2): EPEVTQTPSHQVTQMGQEVILRCVPISNHLYFYWYRQILGQKVEFLVSFYNNEISEKSEIFDDQFSVERPDGSNFTLKIRSTKLEDSAMYFCASSGVTGELFFGEGSRLTVL.

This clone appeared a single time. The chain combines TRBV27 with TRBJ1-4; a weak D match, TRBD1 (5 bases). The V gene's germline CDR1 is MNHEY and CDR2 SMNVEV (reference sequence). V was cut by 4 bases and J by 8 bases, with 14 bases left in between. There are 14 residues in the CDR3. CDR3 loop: CASSWDVGGEKLFF. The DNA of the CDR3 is TGTGCCAGCAGTTGGGACGTCGGAGGAGAAAAACTGTTTTTT. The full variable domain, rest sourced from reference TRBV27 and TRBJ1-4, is EAQVTQNPRYLITVTGKKLTVTCSQNMNHEYMSWYRQDPGLGLRQIYYSMNVEVTDKGDVPEGYKVSRKEKRNFPLILESPSPNQTSLYFCASSWDVGGEKLFFGSGTQLSVL.

Here the CDR3 reads CASSEAGTGHETQYF. In DNA form, the CDR3 reads TGCGCCAGCAGCGAGGCCGGGACAGGGCACGAGACCCAGTACTTC. The rearrangement joins TRBV5-1 to TRBJ2-5; 9 bases map to TRBD1. The CDR3 loop spans 15 amino acids. Looked up from germline, CDR1 is SGHRS and CDR2 is YFSETQ. Unmatched junction bases numbered 9, after V lost 4 bases and J lost 5 bases.

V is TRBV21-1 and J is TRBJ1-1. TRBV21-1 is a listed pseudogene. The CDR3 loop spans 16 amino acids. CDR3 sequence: CASSKEGGQGGGEAFF. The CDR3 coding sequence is TGTGCCAGCAGCAAAGAAGGAGGGCAGGGCGGGGGTGAAGCTTTCTTT.

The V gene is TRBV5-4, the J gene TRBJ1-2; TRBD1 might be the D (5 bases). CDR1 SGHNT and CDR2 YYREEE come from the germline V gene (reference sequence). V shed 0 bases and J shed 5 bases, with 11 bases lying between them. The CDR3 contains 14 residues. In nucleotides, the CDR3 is TGTGCCAGCAGCTTGGATCCCGGGGGGTATGGCTACACCTTC. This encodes CASSLDPGGYGYTF.

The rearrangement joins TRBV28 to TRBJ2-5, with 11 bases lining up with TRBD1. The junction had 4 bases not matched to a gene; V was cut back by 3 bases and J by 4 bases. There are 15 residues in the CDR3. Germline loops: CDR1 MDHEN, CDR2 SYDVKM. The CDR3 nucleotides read TGTGCCAGCAGTTTGGGGACAGGGGGGGCAGAGACCCAGTACTTC. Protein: CASSLGTGGAETQYF.

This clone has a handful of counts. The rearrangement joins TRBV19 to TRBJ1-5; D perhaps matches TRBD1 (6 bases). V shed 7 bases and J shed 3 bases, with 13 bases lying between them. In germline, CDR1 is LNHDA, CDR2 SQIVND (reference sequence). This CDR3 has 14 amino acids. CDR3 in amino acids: CASTAGQTNQPQHF. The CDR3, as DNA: TGTGCCAGTACCGCTGGACAGACCAATCAGCCCCAGCATTTT. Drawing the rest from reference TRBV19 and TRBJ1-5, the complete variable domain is DGGITQSPKYLFRKEGQNVTLSCEQNLNHDAMYWYRQDPGQGLRLIYYSQIVNDFQKGDIAEGYSVSREKKESFPLTVTSAQKNPTAFYLCASTAGQTNQPQHFGDGTRLSIL.

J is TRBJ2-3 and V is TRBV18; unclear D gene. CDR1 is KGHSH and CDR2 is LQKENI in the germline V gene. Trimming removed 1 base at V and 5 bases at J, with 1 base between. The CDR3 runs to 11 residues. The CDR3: CASSPQDTQYF. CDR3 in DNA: TGTGCCAGCTCACCACAAGATACGCAGTATTTT.

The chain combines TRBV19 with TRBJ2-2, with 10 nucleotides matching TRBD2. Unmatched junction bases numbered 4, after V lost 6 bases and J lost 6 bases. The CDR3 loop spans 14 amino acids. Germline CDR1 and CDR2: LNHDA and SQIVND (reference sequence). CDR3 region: CASRSGRDSGELFF. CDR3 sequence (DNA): TGTGCCAGTAGAAGCGGGAGGGATTCCGGGGAGCTGTTTTTT.

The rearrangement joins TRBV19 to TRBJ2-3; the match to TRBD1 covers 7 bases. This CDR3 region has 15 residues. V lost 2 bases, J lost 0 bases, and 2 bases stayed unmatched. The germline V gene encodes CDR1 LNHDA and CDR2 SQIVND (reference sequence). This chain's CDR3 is CASSIRDSSTDTQYF. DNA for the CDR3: TGTGCCAGTAGTATAAGGGACAGTAGCACAGATACGCAGTATTTT.

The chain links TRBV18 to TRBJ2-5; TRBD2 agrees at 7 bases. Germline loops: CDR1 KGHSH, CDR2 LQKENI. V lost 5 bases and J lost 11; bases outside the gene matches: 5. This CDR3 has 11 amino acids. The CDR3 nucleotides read TGTGCCAGCTCATCCGGACTAGAGCAGTACTTC. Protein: CASSSGLEQYF.

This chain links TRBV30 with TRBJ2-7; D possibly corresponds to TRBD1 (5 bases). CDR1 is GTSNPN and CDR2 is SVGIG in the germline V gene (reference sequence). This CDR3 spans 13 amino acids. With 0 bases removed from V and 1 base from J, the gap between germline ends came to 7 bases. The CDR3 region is CAWSVQGSYEQYF. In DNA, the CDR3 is TGTGCCTGGAGTGTTCAGGGTTCCTACGAGCAGTACTTC.

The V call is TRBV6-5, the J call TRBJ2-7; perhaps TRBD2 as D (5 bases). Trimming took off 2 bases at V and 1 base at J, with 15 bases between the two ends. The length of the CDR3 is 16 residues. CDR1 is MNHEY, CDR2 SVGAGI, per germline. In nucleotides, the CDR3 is TGTGCCAGCAGTTACCTCGGGCTAGCAGAATCCTACGAGCAGTACTTC. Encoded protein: CASSYLGLAESYEQYF.

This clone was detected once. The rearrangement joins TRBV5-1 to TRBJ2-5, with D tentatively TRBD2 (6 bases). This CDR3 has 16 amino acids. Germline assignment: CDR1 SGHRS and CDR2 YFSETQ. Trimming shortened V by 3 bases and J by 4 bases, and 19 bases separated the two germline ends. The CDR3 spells CASSSLTGSLGETQYF. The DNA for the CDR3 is TGCGCCAGCAGCTCCCTAACCGGGAGTTTAGGAGAGACCCAGTACTTC.

CDR3 in amino acids: CASSEQARTDTQYF. Here the CDR3 DNA reads TGTGCCAGCAGTGAACAGGCTCGCACAGATACGCAGTATTTT. This sequence joins TRBV2 and TRBJ2-3, with unresolved D. The germline V and J ends were trimmed by 2 bases and 1 base, with 7 bases remaining between them. CDR3 length: 14 amino acids. Germline CDR1 is SNHLY and CDR2 is FYNNEI.

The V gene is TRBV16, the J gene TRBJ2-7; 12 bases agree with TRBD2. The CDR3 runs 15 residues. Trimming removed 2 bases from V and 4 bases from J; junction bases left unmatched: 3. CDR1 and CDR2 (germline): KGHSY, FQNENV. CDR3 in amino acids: CASSQGLAGIYEQYF. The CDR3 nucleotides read TGTGCCAGCAGCCAAGGACTAGCGGGAATATACGAGCAGTACTTC.

The CDR3 nucleotides read TGTGCCAGCAGGGGGGACTCTGGCTACACCTTC. It yields the protein CASRGDSGYTF. The chain carries TRBV9 and TRBJ1-2; a possible D gene is TRBD1 (5 bases). Germline V gene lookup returns CDR1 SGDLS and CDR2 YYNGEE. V lost 5 bases to trimming and J lost 7 bases, with 9 bases between them. The CDR3 runs 11 residues.